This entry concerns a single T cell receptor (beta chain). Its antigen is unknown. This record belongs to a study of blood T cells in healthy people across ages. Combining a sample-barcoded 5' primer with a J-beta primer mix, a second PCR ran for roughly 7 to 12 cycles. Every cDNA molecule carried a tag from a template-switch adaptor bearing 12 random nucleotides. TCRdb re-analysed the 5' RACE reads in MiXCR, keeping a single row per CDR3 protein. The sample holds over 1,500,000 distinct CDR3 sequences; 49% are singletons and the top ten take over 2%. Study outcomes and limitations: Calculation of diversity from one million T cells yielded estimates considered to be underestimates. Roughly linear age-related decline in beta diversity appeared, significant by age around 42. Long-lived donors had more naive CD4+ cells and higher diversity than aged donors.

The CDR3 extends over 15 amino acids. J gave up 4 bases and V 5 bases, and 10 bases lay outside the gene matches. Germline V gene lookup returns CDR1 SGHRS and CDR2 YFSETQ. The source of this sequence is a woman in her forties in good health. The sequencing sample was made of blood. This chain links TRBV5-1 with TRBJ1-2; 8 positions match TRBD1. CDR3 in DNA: TGCGCCAGCAGACGAACAGGGGGGAGCGGCTATGGCTACACCTTC. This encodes CASRRTGGSGYGYTF.